This entry is about one T cell receptor beta chain. This sample was taken from a study of OX40 agonist ivuxolimab in advanced cancers. Study-level information: Patients received intravenous ivuxolimab every 2 weeks at 0.01 to 10 mg/kg. Therapy given before enrollment (anti-PD-1, anti-PD-L1 or anti-CTLA-4) was allowed, and around 40% had some.

Clones were read by immunoSEQ multiplex PCR, and TCRdb kept only the in-frame ones, dropping some. The sample holds about 66,000 clones, 75% to 90% seen once. Germline loops: CDR1 SGHRS, CDR2 YFSETQ. The CDR3 contains 14 residues. The V end was cut by 2 bases, the J end by 8 bases, with 16 bases between. This rearrangement joins TRBV5-1 to TRBJ1-2, with D possibly TRBD1 on 6 matching bases. This specimen was CD4+ or CD8+ T cells sorted from blood, taken in a trial of the OX40 agonist ivuxolimab. The clonotype was recovered from an adult with an advanced solid tumor such as melanoma, head and neck, liver or kidney cancer. The CDR3 bases are TGCGCCAGCAGCTTACGGACAGCCGGAGAGGGCTACACCTTC. Translated, it gives CASSLRTAGEGYTF.